These 30 T cell receptor beta chains were all obtained from the same sample, sequenced in a study of shared clonotypes between healthy human individuals. Clones were read by immunoSEQ multiplex PCR, and TCRdb kept only the in-frame ones, dropping some. Of some 1 million clones in the sample, approximately 76% were seen once. Sequenced sample: memory CD4+ T cells sorted from blood. Sample subset: CD45RA-negative fraction. The receptors derive from a young man in good health.

V is TRBV14 and J is TRBJ2-5; no reliable D call. CDR3 length equals 14 residues. Germline V CDR1 and CDR2: SGHDN, FVKESK. The V end lost 1 base, the J end lost 4 bases, and 10 bases lay between the germline ends. This chain's CDR3 is CASSQGESTETQYF. Here the CDR3 DNA reads TGTGCCAGCAGCCAAGGTGAAAGTACAGAGACCCAGTACTTC.

The rearrangement links TRBV28 to TRBJ2-5; D call uncertain. This CDR3 region has 12 residues. Germline V gene lookup returns CDR1 MDHEN and CDR2 SYDVKM. V lost 8 bases to trimming and J lost 3 bases, with 10 bases between them. In DNA, the CDR3 is TGTGCCAGCCGGGCAGCTAAAGAGACCCAGTACTTC. Its translation is CASRAAKETQYF.

The rearrangement joins TRBV6-5 to TRBJ2-7, with D perhaps being TRBD1 or TRBD2 (5 bases each). Trimming took off 6 bases at V and 2 bases at J, with 11 bases between the two ends. Germline assignment: CDR1 MNHEY and CDR2 SVGAGI. This CDR3 has 13 amino acids. The CDR3 DNA is TGTGCCAGCAGAGGGACGGGCCCCTACGAGCAGTACTTC. This gives the protein CASRGTGPYEQYF.

Note on this clone: One end of the junction fails to match germline, which may point to a read error. The J gene is TRBJ2-3, the V gene TRBV4-3; D is perhaps TRBD2 (7 bases). Per the germline V gene, CDR1 is LGHNA and CDR2 is YSLEER. The CDR3 is made up of 18 amino acids. CDR3: CASRQDGSGGRGTDTQYF. The CDR3 DNA reads as TGCGCCAGCAGGCAAGACGGCTCGGGGGGCAGGGGCACAGATACGCAGTATTTT.

This chain links TRBV6-5 with TRBJ1-2, with unresolved D. CDR1 is MNHEY and CDR2 is SVGAGI in the germline V gene. Trimming stripped 5 bases from V and 5 bases from J, with 15 bases between. This CDR3 spans 14 amino acids. CDR3 loop: CASSLRERIYGYTF. The DNA for the CDR3 is TGTGCCAGCAGTCTAAGGGAGAGAATTTATGGCTACACCTTC.

V usage is TRBV4-3 and J usage is TRBJ2-1, with 10 bases matching TRBD2. CDR3 length: 18 amino acids. Germline trimming cut 0 bases from V and 2 bases from J; bases unmatched to any gene: 7. Germline CDR1 and CDR2: LGHNA and YSLEER. CDR3 DNA sequence: TGCGCCAGCAGCCAAGATATGCGGACTAGCGGAACCTACAATGAGCAGTTCTTC. The encoded protein is CASSQDMRTSGTYNEQFF.

The rearrangement uses TRBV6-6 and TRBJ2-7; D is uncertain. CDR1 and CDR2 (germline): MNHNY, SVGAGI (reference sequence). The CDR3 has 15 amino acids. V was clipped by 0 bases and J by 0 bases, with 9 bases between them. This chain's CDR3 is CASSYSAVSSYEQYF. In nucleotides, the CDR3 is TGTGCCAGCAGTTACTCCGCGGTAAGCTCCTACGAGCAGTACTTC.

This chain connects TRBV6-6 to TRBJ2-7, with 7 bases matching TRBD2. The V segment lost 0 bases and the J segment 4 bases; nucleotides outside the gene matches: 6. Germline CDR1 reads MNHNY; CDR2 reads SVGAGI (reference sequence). There are 15 residues in the CDR3. CDR3 protein: CASSYSAGAGYEQYF. Here the CDR3 DNA reads TGTGCCAGCAGTTACTCGGCAGGAGCGGGGTACGAGCAGTACTTC.

This clone has just one count. V is TRBV6-1 and J is TRBJ2-2; D unclear. Trimming stripped 3 bases from V and 7 bases from J, with 6 bases between. The CDR3 runs to 12 residues. The germline V gene has CDR1 MNHNS and CDR2 SASEGT. This CDR3 is CASSDWGGELFF. The CDR3 nucleotides are TGTGCCAGCAGTGATTGGGGCGGGGAGCTGTTTTTT.

The chain couples TRBV5-8 to TRBJ2-7; D gene uncertain. The CDR3 totals 13 residues. Trimming stripped 4 bases from V and 3 bases from J, with 11 bases between. Germline CDR1 and CDR2: SGHTS and YDEGEE. In DNA, the CDR3 is TGTGCCAGCAGCCGCTCAAGAAACTACGAGCAGTACTTC. Its translation is CASSRSRNYEQYF.

The chain links TRBV19 to TRBJ1-6, with 10 bases identical to TRBD1. V lost 4 bases, J lost 4 bases, and 1 base stayed unmatched. The germline V gene has CDR1 LNHDA and CDR2 SQIVND (reference sequence). The CDR3 totals 15 residues. The CDR3: CASSRGQGYNSPLHF. Here the CDR3 DNA reads TGTGCCAGTAGTAGGGGACAGGGGTATAATTCACCCCTCCACTTT.

The chain has TRBV10-3 and TRBJ1-6; D call uncertain. CDR3 length equals 13 residues. Germline CDR1 reads ENHRY; CDR2 reads SYGVKD. Deletions cut 7 bases from V and 6 bases from J, with 10 bases between. The CDR3 is CAITSSGNSPLHF. The CDR3 DNA reads as TGTGCCATCACCTCAAGCGGTAATTCACCCCTCCACTTT.

The rearrangement uses TRBV2 and TRBJ2-3; no clear D. CDR1 SNHLY and CDR2 FYNNEI come from the germline V gene. The CDR3 covers 16 residues. V gave up 2 bases and J gave up 0 bases, with 12 bases separating them. The chain's CDR3 is CASSEMGFASTDTQYF. CDR3 in DNA: TGTGCCAGCAGTGAAATGGGTTTTGCAAGCACAGATACGCAGTATTTT.

This chain uses TRBV10-3 with TRBJ1-6, with a weak D call TRBD1 (5 bases). CDR3 length: 14 residues. V was cut by 2 bases and J by 10 bases, with 12 bases left in between. Looked up from germline, CDR1 is ENHRY and CDR2 is SYGVKD. Written as DNA, the CDR3 is TGTGCCATCAGTGAGATTGGGGGACGGTCACCCCTCCACTTT. Its translation is CAISEIGGRSPLHF.

The chain has TRBV4-1 and TRBJ2-7; TRBD1 is a possible D gene (5 bases). The CDR3 extends over 13 amino acids. Trimming left V 4 bases short and J 1 base short, with 8 bases between. The germline V gene encodes CDR1 MGHRA and CDR2 YSYEKL. As DNA, the CDR3 is TGCGCCAGCAGCCGTGACAGTTCCTACGAGCAGTACTTC. Residues: CASSRDSSYEQYF.

This clone was recorded at least ten times. The chain is built from TRBV19 and TRBJ1-5; D is uncertain. Germline loops: CDR1 LNHDA, CDR2 SQIVND (reference sequence). The V end was cut by 3 bases, the J end by 0 bases, with 15 bases between. CDR3 length equals 17 residues. The CDR3 coding sequence is TGTGCCAGTAGTATCTCGGGCAATTGGGGTAGCAATCAGCCCCAGCATTTT. Translating gives CASSISGNWGSNQPQHF.

The chain is built from TRBV9 and TRBJ2-2; D gene ambiguous. This CDR3 region has 16 residues. V gave up 0 bases and J gave up 1 base, with 10 bases separating them. From germline, CDR1 is SGDLS and CDR2 YYNGEE. For the CDR3, the DNA is TGTGCCAGCAGCGTAGATAGTTGGGGGAACACCGGGGAGCTGTTTTTT. Encoded protein: CASSVDSWGNTGELFF.

The chain carries TRBV6-5 and TRBJ1-6; TRBD1 matches at 7 bases. V shed 6 bases and J 7 bases; nucleotides not matched to a gene: 9. The V gene's germline CDR1 is MNHEY and CDR2 SVGAGI. The CDR3 runs 15 residues. The CDR3 spells CASSPMTGRNSPLHF. The CDR3, as DNA: TGTGCCAGCAGCCCTATGACAGGGAGAAATTCACCCCTCCACTTT.

With regard to this clone: The sample has other DNA sequences that encode this CDR3 too. The chain recombines TRBV5-1 with TRBJ1-1, with D uncertain. In germline, CDR1 is SGHRS, CDR2 YFSETQ. V dropped 4 bases and J dropped 3 bases, with 7 bases sitting between them. The CDR3 has 12 residues. CDR3 amino acids: CASSRYDTEAFF. CDR3 sequence (DNA): TGCGCCAGCAGCCGGTACGACACTGAAGCTTTCTTT.

This chain connects TRBV5-1 to TRBJ1-4, with TRBD1 identical over 8 bases. The CDR3 is 15 residues long. CDR1 and CDR2 (germline): SGHRS, YFSETQ. The J segment lost 5 bases and the V segment lost 0 bases, leaving 3 bases of the junction unmatched. The CDR3 region is CASSLAGGVNEKLFF. In DNA, the CDR3 is TGCGCCAGCAGCTTGGCAGGGGGCGTAAATGAAAAACTGTTTTTT.

This chain uses TRBV7-2 with TRBJ2-3; TRBD2 might be the D (6 bases). The germline gives CDR1 SGHTA, CDR2 FQGNSA. Trimming removed 4 bases at V and 3 bases at J, with 11 bases between. This CDR3 comprises 14 residues. The CDR3 DNA sequence: TGTGCCAGCAGCTCACGGACTAAGACAGATACGCAGTATTTT. This encodes CASSSRTKTDTQYF.

V gene TRBV29-1 combines with J gene TRBJ1-1; 10 nucleotides agree with TRBD1. With 6 bases clipped from V and 11 bases from J, the junction kept 9 bases outside the gene matches. Germline V gene sequence: CDR1 SQVTM, CDR2 ANQGSEA. This CDR3 region has 12 residues. The CDR3 protein is CSVETGGGGAFF. The CDR3 nucleotides are TGCAGCGTGGAGACAGGGGGCGGGGGCGCTTTCTTT.

A word on this clone: At the DNA level, this CDR3 is encoded by other sequences in the same sample as well. The rearrangement links TRBV4-3 to TRBJ2-5; D unresolved. With 0 bases removed from V and 6 bases from J, the gap between germline ends came to 8 bases. Germline V gene data show CDR1 as LGHNA and CDR2 as YSLEER. This CDR3 has 13 amino acids. The CDR3 spells CASSQDSRKTQYF. The CDR3 nucleotides read TGCGCCAGCAGCCAAGATTCGCGGAAGACCCAGTACTTC.

This clone has only a few counts. The chain links TRBV29-1 to TRBJ2-7; D not resolved. V shed 7 bases and J shed 4 bases, with 11 bases lying between them. The CDR3 consists of 11 residues. Germline CDR1 SQVTM, CDR2 ANQGSEA. CDR3 sequence reads: CSGRKQYEQYF. CDR3 sequence (DNA): TGCAGCGGACGGAAACAGTACGAGCAGTACTTC.

The rearrangement links TRBV6-5 to TRBJ2-1; 9 bases line up with TRBD2. Looked up from germline, CDR1 is MNHEY and CDR2 is SVGAGI. Trimming at V came to 0 bases and at J to 13 bases, leaving 13 bases not matched to a gene. CDR3 length: 16 amino acids. CDR3 amino acids: CASSYSGSGGLAGQFF. In DNA form, the CDR3 reads TGTGCCAGCAGTTACTCAGGCTCGGGCGGGCTAGCGGGACAGTTCTTC.

Only a few counts were recorded for this clone. V usage is TRBV30 and J usage is TRBJ2-7; 12 bases are a match to TRBD2. Per the germline V gene, CDR1 is GTSNPN and CDR2 is SVGIG (reference sequence). The J segment lost 5 bases and the V segment lost 2 bases, leaving 7 bases of the junction unmatched. The CDR3 runs to 15 residues. CDR3 nucleotides: TGTGCCTGGAGTACTACTAGCGGGAGGAGCCACGAGCAGTACTTC. This gives the protein CAWSTTSGRSHEQYF.

At least ten counts were recorded for this clone. The CDR3 DNA sequence: TGTGCCAGCAGCGAGGGACAGGGGAATTCACCCCTCCACTTT. It codes for CASSEGQGNSPLHF. This rearrangement joins TRBV5-4 to TRBJ1-6; 10 nucleotides line up with TRBD1. The junction had 2 bases not matched to a gene; V was cut back by 4 bases and J by 7 bases. Germline V gene sequence: CDR1 SGHNT, CDR2 YYREEE (reference sequence). This CDR3 region has 14 residues. The whole variable domain, filled in from reference TRBV5-4 and TRBJ1-6, reads ETGVTQSPTHLIKTRGQQVTLRCSSQSGHNTVSWYQQALGQGPQFIFQYYREEENGRGNFPPRFSGLQFPNYSSELNVNALELDDSALYLCASSEGQGNSPLHFGNGTRLTVT.

The chain employs TRBV7-8 and TRBJ2-6; 7 bases agree with TRBD2. CDR1 and CDR2 from the germline V gene are SGHVS and FQNEAQ. The CDR3 runs to 15 residues. V trimming: 5 bases; J trimming: 2 bases; junction bases outside the gene matches: 3. CDR3 nucleotides: TGTGCCAGCAGCCAAGCGGGGCCTGGGGCCAACGTCCTGACTTTC. Amino acid sequence: CASSQAGPGANVLTF.

The chain recombines TRBV29-1 with TRBJ1-2, with a tentative D call TRBD1 (5 bases). V shed 4 bases and J shed 5 bases, with 11 bases lying between them. The germline V gene has CDR1 SQVTM and CDR2 ANQGSEA. There are 12 residues in the CDR3. Here the CDR3 DNA reads TGCAGCGTTGGACAGAGCATTTATGGCTACACCTTC. It is translated as CSVGQSIYGYTF.

The V gene is TRBV2, the J gene TRBJ1-6; the match to TRBD1 covers 7 bases. This CDR3 contains 13 residues. Per germline, CDR1 SNHLY and CDR2 FYNNEI. The J segment lost 8 bases and the V segment lost 10 bases, leaving 8 bases of the junction unmatched. The CDR3 loop is CATQTGLHSPLHF. The CDR3 nucleotides read TGTGCCACCCAGACAGGGCTACATTCACCCCTCCACTTT.